These T cell receptor beta chains were read from a single sample in a study of cytomegalovirus exposure and HLA in healthy donors. Clones were sequenced by immunoSEQ multiplex PCR, and TCRdb holds only the in-frame ones, with some missing. In the table there are about 180,000 clones, more than 60% of which are singletons. The sequenced sample was PBMCs. These receptors were obtained from a man aged 18 to 29 in good health and CMV-seronegative. Both conserved end residues are part of each CDR3. The D gene is left open where the match is weak.

>TRBV7-9|15|TRBJ2-1|-
TGTTCCAGCAGCCGCGACAGCAGCTCCTACAATGAGCAGTTCTTC
CSSSRDSSSYNEQFF
>TRBV6-5|15|TRBJ1-1|-
TGTGCCAGCAGTTACTCTGGTCCGGTGAACACTGAAGCTTTCTTT
CASSYSGPVNTEAFF
>TRBV27|15|TRBJ2-7|-
TGTGCCAGCAGTTCGACGCAGGGGAGCCCCTACGAGCAGTACTTC
CASSSTQGSPYEQYF
>TRBV9|17|TRBJ2-3|TRBD1
TGTGCCAGCAGCGTAGTTTCCGGGACAGGGCGCACAGATACGCAGTATTTT
CASSVVSGTGRTDTQYF
>TRBV9|15|TRBJ2-3|TRBD2
TGTGCCAGCAGCGTAACTAGCGGACGCACAGATACGCAGTATTTT
CASSVTSGRTDTQYF
>TRBV6-1|15|TRBJ1-5|-
TGTGCCAGCAGTGAACTAGGACAGACCAATCAGCCCCAGCATTTT
CASSELGQTNQPQHF
>TRBV21-1|12|TRBJ1-1|-
TGTGCCAGCAGCCCTCGGACAGTCGGAACTTTCTTT
CASSPRTVGTFF
>TRBV11-2|17|TRBJ1-6|TRBD1
TGTGCCAGCAGCCCCAGGCCCTCCGGACAGGGGCATTCACCCCTCCACTTT
CASSPRPSGQGHSPLHF
>TRBV7-9|14|TRBJ2-7|-
TGTGCCAGCAGCACACAATGGGACTCCCACGAGCAGTACTTC
CASSTQWDSHEQYF
>TRBV27|15|TRBJ1-1|TRBD1
TGTGCCAGCAGTCTGACAGGGGGCCTAGAGGGTCAAGCTTTCTTT
CASSLTGGLEGQAFF